This paragraph reports one TCR beta chain. Antigen unknown. This sample was included in a study of PD-1 blockade in classical Hodgkin lymphoma. At the level of the study: The patients were dosed with nivolumab 3 mg/kg, infused intravenously every 2 weeks.

This sample's time point: cycle 4 day 1 (C4D1), after around six weeks of nivolumab. There was relapse after autologous stem cell transplantation in every patient, and there was variation in brentuximab vedotin exposure. Magnetic negative selection was used to purify CD4+ T cells from thawed PBMCs. TCRdb keeps only in-frame clones here, not all; method: immunoSEQ multiplex PCR. The table includes under 13,000 clones, about 70% detected once. The CDR3 contains 14 residues. The germline gives CDR1 LNHNV, CDR2 YYDKDF (reference sequence). Deletions cut 1 base from V and 1 base from J, with 8 bases between. Study results and caveats: Diminished baseline TCR diversity has been reported in newly diagnosed patients relative to healthy donors. Complete responders' baseline diversity resembled that of newly diagnosed patients. Sources of repertoire differences remain undefined, possibly disease activity or prior therapy.

The receptor comes from a human donor with classical Hodgkin lymphoma. The genes are TRBV15 and TRBJ2-7; weak D call: TRBD2 (5 bases). The source was CD4+ T cells from blood, collected before the fourth cycle of nivolumab. The CDR3 sequence: CATSRARESYEQYF. The DNA for the CDR3 is TGTGCCACCAGCAGAGCACGGGAATCCTACGAGCAGTACTTC.